Below, 19 T cell receptor beta chains from the same sample are listed, as sequenced in a study of tissue T cells after allogeneic stem cell transplantation. Enrolled prospectively were adult allogeneic hematopoietic cell transplant recipients whose graft-versus-host disease was steroid-refractory. TCRdb's copy holds only in-frame clones and misses some; the assay was immunoSEQ multiplex PCR. This table has around 1,200 clones, roughly 65% appearing once. The input for sequencing was stomach tissue, taken at autopsy. These receptor sequences come from a male patient older than 55 with steroid-refractory graft-versus-host disease after an allogeneic stem cell transplant. Some T cells may be graft donor cells.

This rearrangement joins TRBV6-6 to TRBJ2-7; 7 nucleotides agree with TRBD1. The CDR3 totals 16 residues. Germline V gene data show CDR1 as MNHNY and CDR2 as SVGAGI (reference sequence). The junction had 8 bases not matched to a gene; V was cut back by 2 bases and J by 1 base. For the CDR3, the DNA is TGTGCCAGCAGTTACGGGGAGTCCAGGGGGTCCTACGAGCAGTACTTC. It codes for CASSYGESRGSYEQYF.

The V and J genes are TRBV11-2 and TRBJ2-3, with D uncertain. The V gene's germline CDR1 is SGHAT and CDR2 FQNNGV. The CDR3 is 13 amino acids. Trimming removed 5 bases at V and 1 base at J, with 7 bases between. The CDR3 region is CASSRDRTDTQYF. The CDR3, as DNA: TGTGCCAGCAGCCGTGATCGCACAGATACGCAGTATTTT.

The chain carries TRBV7-8 and TRBJ2-6; D is tentatively TRBD1 or TRBD2 (5 bases each). CDR1 and CDR2 (germline): SGHVS, FQNEAQ. V was cut by 6 bases and J by 8 bases, with 17 bases left in between. The CDR3 loop spans 15 amino acids. The CDR3 nucleotides are TGTGCCAGCAGACTCAGGGAGCTCACCCCCAACGTCCTGACTTTC. Translation: CASRLRELTPNVLTF.

This chain links TRBV5-6 with TRBJ2-5; either TRBD1 or TRBD2 may fit D (5 bases each). The CDR3 is 16 residues long. Germline V lookup: CDR1 SGHDT, CDR2 YYEEEE. The V gene lost 3 bases and the J gene lost 5 bases, with 20 bases spanning the gap. CDR3 sequence reads: CASSWGRGVLVETQYF. In nucleotides, the CDR3 is TGTGCCAGCAGCTGGGGGAGAGGCGTCCTGGTGGAGACCCAGTACTTC.

By share, this clone counts as large. The chain uses TRBV5-6 and TRBJ2-5, with 8 bases fitting TRBD2. V lost 3 bases, J lost 4 bases, and 8 bases stayed unmatched. The CDR3 totals 15 residues. The germline gives CDR1 SGHDT, CDR2 YYEEEE. CDR3 sequence (DNA): TGTGCCAGCAGCTGGGGGGCCGGGGGGGGAGAGACCCAGTACTTC. Encoded protein: CASSWGAGGGETQYF.

DNA for the CDR3: TGTGCCAGCAGTGATCCTAGCGGGGGGTTGAACGAGCAGTACTTC. This codes for CASSDPSGGLNEQYF. The chain links TRBV27 to TRBJ2-7; 11 bases are a match to TRBD2. The CDR3 is made up of 15 amino acids. V lost 5 bases to trimming and J lost 5 bases; unmatched junction nucleotides: 8. From germline, CDR1 is MNHEY and CDR2 SMNVEV (reference sequence).

V usage is TRBV11-3 and J usage is TRBJ2-7; no clear D. The CDR3 sequence is 13 residues long. Germline lookup yields CDR1 SGHNT and CDR2 YENEEA. V dropped 3 bases and J dropped 5 bases, with 11 bases sitting between them. Written as DNA, the CDR3 is TGTGCCAGCAGCTTGATACCTCAGAACGAGCAGTACTTC. Translation gives CASSLIPQNEQYF.

In its sample, this clone was seen a few times. The chain uses TRBV4-3 and TRBJ2-2; D is undetermined. Germline V gene lookup returns CDR1 LGHNA and CDR2 YSLEER. V lost 4 bases and J lost 7, with 7 bases in between. This CDR3 contains 12 residues. This CDR3 reads CASSPSDGELFF. CDR3 nucleotides: TGCGCCAGCAGCCCTTCGGACGGGGAGCTGTTTTTT.

The rearrangement uses TRBV5-6 and TRBJ2-2, with a weak D call TRBD2 (6 bases). Per the germline V gene, CDR1 is SGHDT and CDR2 is YYEEEE. The CDR3 is 15 amino acids. The V end was cut by 0 bases, the J end by 2 bases, with 8 bases between. CDR3 nucleotides: TGTGCCAGCAGCTTGGGGGGGACTAACACCGGGGAGCTGTTTTTT. The encoded protein is CASSLGGTNTGELFF.

The V call is TRBV18, the J call TRBJ2-7; a possible D gene is TRBD2 (6 bases). The CDR3 spans 13 residues. V was shortened by 6 bases and J by 3 bases, with 12 bases between the two germline ends. Germline V gene lookup returns CDR1 KGHSH and CDR2 LQKENI. CDR3 in DNA: TGTGCCAGCTCTCCCTCGGGACTCTACGAGCAGTACTTC. Residues: CASSPSGLYEQYF.

The chain uses TRBV5-4 and TRBJ1-6; 7 bases match TRBD1. V lost 7 bases to trimming and J lost 5 bases; unmatched junction nucleotides: 3. Looked up from germline, CDR1 is SGHNT and CDR2 is YYREEE (reference sequence). This CDR3 is 13 amino acids long. DNA of the CDR3: TGTGCCAGCGGGACAGAGAATAATTCACCCCTCCACTTT. Translating gives CASGTENNSPLHF.

This clone has only one observation. Written as DNA, the CDR3 is TGTGCCAGCCAGGGGACTAGCGGGGTCGGTGAGCAGTTCTTC. Translating it yields CASQGTSGVGEQFF. V usage is TRBV2 and J usage is TRBJ2-1, with 13 nucleotides matching TRBD2. Germline CDR1 is SNHLY and CDR2 is FYNNEI. The CDR3 runs 14 residues. Trimming at V came to 8 bases and at J to 9 bases, leaving 7 bases not matched to a gene.

The chain recombines TRBV7-2 with TRBJ2-5, with D perhaps given as TRBD1 or TRBD2 (5 bases each). The V and J ends lost 5 bases and 2 bases respectively, with 12 bases between them. The CDR3 length is 14 residues. Germline V gene lookup returns CDR1 SGHTA and CDR2 FQGNSA. This CDR3 is CASSQEWGQETQYF. The CDR3, as DNA: TGTGCCAGCAGCCAAGAGTGGGGGCAAGAGACCCAGTACTTC.

This sequence joins TRBV7-2 and TRBJ2-7; possible D gene TRBD1, 6 bases. The CDR3 extends over 13 amino acids. V lost 5 bases and J 3 bases, leaving 11 bases between the germline ends. CDR1 SGHTA and CDR2 FQGNSA come from the germline V gene. CDR3 sequence reads: CASSPIRGYEQYF. The CDR3 nucleotides are TGTGCCAGCAGCCCGATCAGGGGCTACGAGCAGTACTTC.

V is TRBV18 and J is TRBJ1-2; no definite D call. The CDR3 has 17 residues. Germline CDR1 KGHSH, CDR2 LQKENI. Trimming took 2 bases from V and 4 from J, leaving 20 bases between them. CDR3 sequence: CASSPSAAGPLSYGYTF. The CDR3, as DNA: TGTGCCAGCTCACCATCAGCGGCGGGCCCGCTGAGCTATGGCTACACCTTC.

The J gene is TRBJ1-5, the V gene TRBV7-9; no firm D call. This CDR3 comprises 13 residues. With 3 bases removed from V and 1 base from J, the gap between germline ends came to 4 bases. CDR1 and CDR2 (germline): SEHNR, FQNEAQ (reference sequence). The CDR3 protein is CASSFDSNQPQHF. CDR3 in DNA: TGTGCCAGCAGCTTCGACAGCAATCAGCCCCAGCATTTT.

The J gene is TRBJ2-3, the V gene TRBV5-1; 14 bases are a match to TRBD2. Trimming removed 3 bases from V and 6 bases from J; junction bases left unmatched: 6. Germline V gene sequence: CDR1 SGHRS, CDR2 YFSETQ. The CDR3 totals 16 residues. The CDR3 loop is CASSSWTSGGQDTQYF. The CDR3 bases are TGCGCCAGCAGCTCGTGGACTAGCGGGGGGCAGGATACGCAGTATTTT.

V and J are TRBV4-3 and TRBJ1-2; unclear D gene. The CDR3 is 15 amino acids. Germline loops: CDR1 LGHNA, CDR2 YSLEER. Deletions cut 0 bases from V and 4 bases from J, with 12 bases between. The CDR3 DNA is TGCGCCAGCAGCCAAGAACTACAGTCTGCCTATGGCTACACCTTC. Encoded protein: CASSQELQSAYGYTF.

The V and J genes are TRBV9 and TRBJ2-7; possible D gene TRBD1, 6 bases. V was pared by 5 bases and J by 5 bases, with 17 bases between. Germline V gives CDR1 SGDLS, CDR2 YYNGEE. This CDR3 is built from 14 residues. In DNA form, the CDR3 reads TGTGCCAGCAGAGAACAACAGGGAGAAAACGAGCAGTACTTC. This gives the protein CASREQQGENEQYF.